This T cell receptor (beta chain) was retrieved from a study of blood T cell repertoires in COVID-19. Study context: There were acute and convalescent COVID-19 samples, and they came from the United States, Italy and Spain. From T cells, B-cell-depleted T cells, or PBMCs came the material, which was cDNA or gDNA.

Germline V gene lookup returns CDR1 MNHEY and CDR2 SVGEGT. This CDR3 contains 15 residues. V was clipped by 2 bases and J by 4 bases; unmatched bases: 6. As handled by the study authors: How many nucleated cells were present was estimated from reference gene primer amplification. Produced via immunoSEQ multiplex PCR; TCRdb's table is partial and in-frame only. D and trimming come from the DNA, and the V and J calls and clone size come from that table. Of about 52,000 clones in the sample, more than 75% were seen once. There are a few counts of this clone. The source of this sequence is a human donor with active COVID-19. The donor label of this sample is uncertain. The chain combines TRBV6-2 or TRBV6-3 with TRBJ2-7, with 9 bases identical to TRBD1. Sequencing was performed on peripheral blood. This CDR3 is CASSYGGQGTYEQYF. CDR3 bases: TGTGCCAGCAGTTACGGAGGACAGGGGACGTACGAGCAGTACTTC.